The clone carrying this T cell receptor beta chain was observed many times. The entry originates in a study of blood T cell repertoires in COVID-19. The V gene lost 5 bases and the J gene lost 0 bases, with 11 bases spanning the gap. The CDR3 contains 15 residues. Germline V lookup: CDR1 MNHEY, CDR2 SVGAGI. TCRdb's copy holds only in-frame clones and misses some; the assay was immunoSEQ multiplex PCR. This table has some 300,000 clones, around 90% appearing once. The TCR was taken from a woman aged 40 to 50 with COVID-19, enrolled during active disease. The sequenced material came from peripheral blood. This chain uses TRBV6-5 with TRBJ1-5, with D possibly matching TRBD1 (5 bases). The CDR3 loop reads CASSPQGYSNQPQHF. The CDR3 DNA follows: TGTGCCAGCAGTCCGCAGGGTTATAGCAATCAGCCCCAGCATTTT.